What follows describes a single TCR beta chain. The sample originates from a study of blood T cell repertoires in COVID-19. Overall study: In each case, the material was cDNA or gDNA derived from T cells, B-cell-depleted T cells, or PBMCs.

This CDR3 spans 17 amino acids. Germline CDR1 is MNHNY and CDR2 is SVGAGI (reference sequence). V shed 5 bases and J shed 0 bases, with 17 bases lying between them. As handled by the study authors: Reference gene primer amplification in the assay estimated nucleated cell counts. Sequenced by immunoSEQ multiplex PCR; TCRdb stores in-frame clones only, minus some. The V and J calls and the clone size are those of that table, but D and trimming were determined from the DNA. This sample carries approximately 160,000 clones, around four fifths of them seen once, and the ten largest clones take roughly 13%.

J is TRBJ1-3 and V is TRBV6-6, with D perhaps matching TRBD1 (6 bases). This receptor was identified in a man aged 70 or older who had recovered from COVID-19. Material: peripheral blood. CDR3 sequence: CASSPLPGHLSGNTIYF. CDR3 DNA: TGTGCCAGCAGTCCATTACCGGGACACCTCTCTGGAAACACCATATATTTT.